The 22 T cell receptor beta chains reported below all come from one sample, sequenced in a study of cytomegalovirus exposure and HLA in healthy donors. Primers included in the PCR were 60 Vbeta and 13 Jbeta primers. Assay used: immunoSEQ multiplex PCR; TCRdb lists only in-frame clones, some missing. Here the sample spans more than 80,000 clones, 60% to 80% being singletons. The sample consisted of PBMCs. These receptors came from a man aged 40-55 years in good health and CMV-seronegative.

The chain has TRBV5-1 and TRBJ1-3, with TRBD1 matching 8 bases. Trimming took 2 bases from V and 2 from J; bases not matched to a gene: 9. The germline V gene encodes CDR1 SGHRS and CDR2 YFSETQ. The CDR3 runs to 17 residues. CDR3 bases: TGCGCCAGCAGCTTATGGACAGGGAGGGGACCTGGAAACACCATATATTTT. It specifies CASSLWTGRGPGNTIYF.

The chain employs TRBV28 and TRBJ1-6, with TRBD1 identical over 8 bases. J lost 7 bases, V lost 3 bases, and 5 bases had no gene match. The CDR3 loop spans 15 amino acids. Germline V gene lookup returns CDR1 MDHEN and CDR2 SYDVKM. Written as DNA, the CDR3 is TGTGCCAGCAGTTTCGAGGACAGGGACAATTCACCCCTCCACTTT. Its translation: CASSFEDRDNSPLHF.

This clone has only a few counts. This chain joins TRBV7-6 and TRBJ1-1, with 8 bases that match TRBD1. The CDR3 covers 13 residues. Germline V gene data show CDR1 as SGHVS and CDR2 as FNYEAQ. Germline trimming cut 5 bases from V and 4 bases from J; bases unmatched to any gene: 3. The CDR3 coding sequence is TGTGCCAGCAGCCGGACAGGGACCACTGAAGCTTTCTTT. It specifies CASSRTGTTEAFF.

The V call is TRBV2, the J call TRBJ1-1; the D is unclear. V gave up 2 bases and J gave up 8 bases, with 15 bases separating them. CDR1 SNHLY and CDR2 FYNNEI come from the germline V gene. CDR3 length: 14 amino acids. CDR3 coding DNA: TGTGCCAGCAGTGAATCTTTCGGGCCGGGGGAAGCTTTCTTT. This codes for CASSESFGPGEAFF.

The rearrangement links TRBV11-2 to TRBJ2-7; 8 bases are shared with TRBD2. CDR1 SGHAT and CDR2 FQNNGV come from the germline V gene. This CDR3 region has 14 residues. V lost 8 bases, J lost 0 bases, and 6 bases stayed unmatched. CDR3 nucleotide sequence: TGTGCCAGCCGACGGGGGGGATACTCCTACGAGCAGTACTTC. It encodes CASRRGGYSYEQYF.

The chain is built from TRBV11-2 and TRBJ2-2; D is ambiguous. The CDR3 is 17 residues long. Germline lookup yields CDR1 SGHAT and CDR2 FQNNGV. Trimming cost V 5 bases and J 3 bases, with 19 bases left between them. In DNA, the CDR3 is TGTGCCAGCAGCCCCAGTTCCTGGTCCTCCTACACCGGGGAGCTGTTTTTT. Translation gives CASSPSSWSSYTGELFF. The full variable domain, completed using reference TRBV11-2 and TRBJ2-2, is EAGVAQSPRYKIIEKRQSVAFWCNPISGHATLYWYQQILGQGPKLLIQFQNNGVVDDSQLPKDRFSAERLKGVDSTLKIQPAKLEDSAVYLCASSPSSWSSYTGELFFGEGSRLTVL.

The rearrangement uses TRBV9 and TRBJ2-3, with a possible D match to TRBD1 (5 bases). The CDR3 spans 15 residues. The germline gives CDR1 SGDLS, CDR2 YYNGEE. Trimming stripped 3 bases from V and 2 bases from J, with 13 bases between. The CDR3 region has the DNA TGTGCCAGCAGCGGAGTGTCAGGGATCACAGATACGCAGTATTTT. Translating gives CASSGVSGITDTQYF.

This chain connects TRBV5-4 to TRBJ2-1; 9 positions match TRBD1. The CDR3 has 16 amino acids. After removal of 4 bases from V and 4 bases from J, the junction contained 9 bases not matched to a gene. Germline CDR1 reads SGHNT; CDR2 reads YYREEE (reference sequence). Here the CDR3 DNA reads TGTGCCAGCAGCGGTCCCGGGACAGGGCCGTACAATGAGCAGTTCTTC. Translating it yields CASSGPGTGPYNEQFF.

The genes are TRBV5-6 and TRBJ2-3; 9 bases fit TRBD2. Germline V lookup: CDR1 SGHDT, CDR2 YYEEEE. This CDR3 has 16 residues. V dropped 0 bases and J dropped 2; count of bases not matched to a gene: 4. The chain's CDR3 is CASSLGRGGFTDTQYF. The CDR3 DNA reads TGTGCCAGCAGCTTGGGGCGGGGGGGTTTCACAGATACGCAGTATTTT.

The sample holds a few counts of this clone. The chain combines TRBV10-2 with TRBJ2-1, with TRBD2 as a possible D gene (7 bases). The CDR3 has 14 amino acids. Germline CDR1 is WSHSY and CDR2 is SAAADI. The V and J ends lost 6 bases and 9 bases respectively, with 18 bases between them. CDR3 in DNA: TGCGCCAGCAGGCGGGGGCTAGAGCGAGGTGAGCAGTTCTTC. Translated, it gives CASRRGLERGEQFF.

The rearrangement uses TRBV4-1 and TRBJ2-7, with D possibly TRBD2 on 5 matching bases. The V gene's germline CDR1 is MGHRA and CDR2 YSYEKL. The V gene lost 1 base and the J gene lost 4 bases, with 14 bases spanning the gap. The CDR3 is made up of 15 amino acids. The CDR3 sequence is CASSQVLGEVYEQYF. CDR3 coding DNA: TGCGCCAGCAGCCAAGTACTGGGAGAAGTTTACGAGCAGTACTTC.

This sequence joins TRBV5-6 and TRBJ2-5, with 7 positions matching TRBD2. Per the germline V gene, CDR1 is SGHDT and CDR2 is YYEEEE. The length of the CDR3 is 14 residues. J was trimmed by 0 bases and V by 4 bases; bases with no gene match: 3. The CDR3 nucleotides are TGTGCCAGCAGCAGAGGACTAGACCAAGAGACCCAGTACTTC. Translating it yields CASSRGLDQETQYF.

The V and J genes are TRBV4-1 and TRBJ1-6; possible D gene TRBD1, 6 bases. The CDR3 sequence is 14 residues long. V lost 2 bases, J lost 10 bases, and 12 bases lay in between. CDR1 MGHRA and CDR2 YSYEKL come from the germline V gene. The DNA of the CDR3 is TGCGCCAGCAGCCAATGGACAGAGACCTCACCCCTCCACTTT. Translation: CASSQWTETSPLHF.

The chain recombines TRBV7-3 with TRBJ1-5; D perhaps matches TRBD1 (6 bases). Deletions cut 2 bases from V and 3 bases from J, with 8 bases between. Germline CDR1 is SGHTA and CDR2 is FQGTGA. The CDR3 has 14 amino acids. CDR3 protein: CASSLAGDNQPQHF. Written as DNA, the CDR3 is TGTGCCAGCAGCTTAGCAGGGGACAATCAGCCCCAGCATTTT.

The chain employs TRBV6-1 and TRBJ1-5; possibly TRBD1 for D (5 bases). V was shortened by 8 bases and J by 6 bases, with 20 bases between the two germline ends. The germline CDR1 and CDR2 sequences are MNHNS and SASEGT. The CDR3 spans 15 residues. CDR3 nucleotide sequence: TGTGCCAGCCGCAGGGAGGGTGGGGCGCGTCAGCCCCAGCATTTT. Residues: CASRREGGARQPQHF.

The chain carries TRBV4-1 and TRBJ2-3; a possible D gene is TRBD2 (6 bases). The CDR3 sequence is 15 residues long. CDR1 MGHRA and CDR2 YSYEKL come from the germline V gene. V shed 0 bases and J shed 6 bases, with 13 bases lying between them. The CDR3 reads CASSQEPTRPDTQYF. CDR3 nucleotide sequence: TGCGCCAGCAGCCAAGAACCGACTAGACCCGATACGCAGTATTTT.

V usage is TRBV19 and J usage is TRBJ1-4; D unresolved. The CDR3 totals 17 residues. Germline loops: CDR1 LNHDA, CDR2 SQIVND (reference sequence). The germline V and J ends were trimmed by 2 bases and 0 bases, with 13 bases remaining between them. CDR3 amino acids: CASSIPLNRATNEKLFF. The CDR3 DNA reads as TGTGCCAGTAGTATACCCCTAAACAGAGCAACTAATGAAAAACTGTTTTTT.

The sample holds one count of this clone. The V and J genes are TRBV5-4 and TRBJ2-5; TRBD2 might be the D (5 bases). The CDR3 length is 15 residues. Germline lookup yields CDR1 SGHNT and CDR2 YYREEE (reference sequence). Trimming removed 1 base at V and 4 bases at J, with 14 bases between. CDR3 protein: CASSLKAGAGETQYF. The DNA for the CDR3 is TGTGCCAGCAGCTTGAAGGCGGGTGCTGGAGAGACCCAGTACTTC.

This chain connects TRBV23-1 to TRBJ1-2; D remains unclear. TRBV23-1 is reported as an ORF; its role is uncertain. This CDR3 has 13 residues. V lost 0 bases to trimming and J lost 4 bases, with 6 bases between them. The CDR3: CASSQSRRYGYTF. CDR3 coding DNA: TGCGCCAGCAGTCAATCGCGTCGCTATGGCTACACCTTC.

CDR3 region: CASSDYEEGYTF. In DNA form, the CDR3 reads TGTGCCAGCAGTGATTACGAGGAAGGCTACACCTTC. V and J are TRBV25-1 and TRBJ1-2; D remains ambiguous. The CDR3 extends over 12 amino acids. Per the germline V gene, CDR1 is MGHDK and CDR2 is SYGVNS. V shed 3 bases and J shed 8 bases, with 10 bases lying between them.

The table lists this clone with a count of one. V usage is TRBV27 and J usage is TRBJ1-6; D is unclear. This CDR3 region has 14 residues. Deletions cut 7 bases from V and 7 bases from J, with 14 bases between. Germline V gene data show CDR1 as MNHEY and CDR2 as SMNVEV (reference sequence). The DNA of the CDR3 is TGTGCCAGCACCTCACGGGGATGGAATTCACCCCTCCACTTT. It translates to CASTSRGWNSPLHF.

This rearrangement joins TRBV27 to TRBJ1-2; tentative D call: TRBD1 (5 bases). V was trimmed by 2 bases and J by 2 bases, leaving 6 bases between them. The CDR3 loop spans 13 amino acids. Germline V gives CDR1 MNHEY, CDR2 SMNVEV (reference sequence). The CDR3 nucleotides read TGTGCCAGCAGTTTACAGGGCAACTATGGCTACACCTTC. Its translation is CASSLQGNYGYTF.